This passage covers 26 T cell receptor beta chains from one sample sequenced in a study of T cells in Graves' hyperthyroidism and ophthalmopathy (dated by TCRdb to about 2019). The library was built by means of multiplex PCR. Sequenced on an Illumina HiSeq 2000. The TCR beta CDR3 regions were amplified from the RNA transcripts. For the first round of RT-PCR on the TCR CDR3, the HTBI primer set was used together with the Qiagen OneStep RT-PCR kit. TCRdb applied fastp at Q25 and MiXCR to the public reads, then kept only in-frame beta chains. Entries that share a CDR3 protein sequence are merged under the most common genes and DNA. The sample table lists under 350,000 distinct CDR3 sequences, about a sixth of them with a count of one. The ten most abundant clones make up about 51% of the sample. Sequenced material: blood. These receptors came from an older woman with Graves' ophthalmopathy.

At least ten counts were recorded for this clonotype. The rearrangement links TRBV10-3 to TRBJ2-7; 8 bases fit TRBD2. The V gene's germline CDR1 is ENHRY and CDR2 SYGVKD. V shed 10 bases, J shed 2 bases, and the junction held 7 bases outside the gene matches. The CDR3 has 13 amino acids. The CDR3 bases are TGTGCCACCGGGGCAGCGGGGGCCTACGAGCAGTACTTC. This translates into CATGAAGAYEQYF.

This clonotype was seen at least ten times. The V call is TRBV20-1, the J call TRBJ2-3; tentatively, D is TRBD1 (6 bases). The CDR3 is 14 amino acids. With 4 bases removed from V and 5 bases from J, the gap between germline ends came to 16 bases. CDR1 and CDR2 from the germline V gene are DFQATT and SNEGSKA (reference sequence). The CDR3 spells CSATRGTGLDTQYF. CDR3 nucleotide sequence: TGCAGTGCTACTCGAGGCACAGGGTTAGATACGCAGTATTTT.

Details on this clonotype: Given a much more abundant clone one base away, this may be a read error. The chain uses TRBV11-2 and TRBJ2-3; TRBD2 might be the D (6 bases). This CDR3 is 14 amino acids long. Per the germline V gene, CDR1 is SGHAT and CDR2 is FQNNGV. The ends were cut back, 11 bases at V and 4 bases at J, with 19 bases in the middle. DNA of the CDR3: TGTGCCGGCGGGGCGACTAGAGGGGCAGATACGCAGTATTTT. Translating it yields CAGGATRGADTQYF.

This clonotype was seen at least ten times. The V call is TRBV7-9, the J call TRBJ2-5; D uncertain. Germline CDR1 and CDR2: SEHNR and FQNEAQ (reference sequence). The CDR3 spans 15 residues. Trimming pared 1 base from V and 5 bases from J, leaving 14 bases between. The CDR3 DNA is TGTGCCAGCAGCTTAGGGGTCATCCCCCTGGAGACCCAGTACTTC. Its protein product is CASSLGVIPLETQYF. The variable domain in full, completed from reference TRBV7-9 and TRBJ2-5, reads DTGVSQNPRHKITKRGQNVTFRCDPISEHNRLYWYRQTLGQGPEFLTYFQNEAQLEKSRLLSDRFSAERPKGSFSTLEIQRTEQGDSAMYLCASSLGVIPLETQYFGPGTRLLVL.

The rearrangement uses TRBV27 and TRBJ2-3; 7 nucleotides align to TRBD1. CDR1 and CDR2 from the germline V gene are MNHEY and SMNVEV (reference sequence). With 6 bases clipped from V and 1 base from J, the junction kept 13 bases outside the gene matches. This CDR3 contains 17 residues. CDR3 in DNA: TGTGCCAGCAGCCCCGGGCGTAGACAGGGCGGCACAGATACGCAGTATTTT. Amino acids: CASSPGRRQGGTDTQYF.

This sequence joins TRBV28 and TRBJ2-1; TRBD1 might be the D (5 bases). CDR3 length: 14 amino acids. In germline, CDR1 is MDHEN, CDR2 SYDVKM. Trimming stripped 5 bases from V and 6 bases from J, with 14 bases between. For the CDR3, the DNA is TGTGCCAGCAGTGAGTACAAAGGGGTCAATGAGCAGTTCTTC. Its translation: CASSEYKGVNEQFF. Drawing the rest from reference TRBV28 and TRBJ2-1, the complete variable domain is DVKVTQSSRYLVKRTGEKVFLECVQDMDHENMFWYRQDPGLGLRLIYFSYDVKMKEKGDIPEGYSVSREKKERFSLILESASTNQTSMYLCASSEYKGVNEQFFGPGTRLTVL.

The V gene is TRBV27, the J gene TRBJ2-7, with 8 bases lining up with TRBD2. The J segment lost 3 bases and the V segment lost 11 bases, leaving 9 bases of the junction unmatched. The CDR3 consists of 13 residues. Germline loops: CDR1 MNHEY, CDR2 SMNVEV (reference sequence). The CDR3 region has the DNA TGTGCCGGCTCTAGGACTAGCAGCTACGAGCAGTACTTC. This encodes CAGSRTSSYEQYF.

The chain employs TRBV11-2 and TRBJ2-5; D perhaps matches TRBD1 (6 bases). This CDR3 contains 16 residues. Trimming left V 1 base short and J 2 bases short, with 14 bases between. CDR1 is SGHAT and CDR2 is FQNNGV in the germline V gene. The CDR3 region is CASSLVPRTAQETQYF. The CDR3 DNA reads TGTGCCAGCAGCTTAGTTCCCCGGACAGCTCAAGAGACCCAGTACTTC.

This clonotype appeared many times. The genes are TRBV18 and TRBJ2-5, with 10 positions matching TRBD2. The V gene end was trimmed by 2 bases and the J gene end by 4 bases; junction bases not matched to a gene: 4. CDR3 length: 15 residues. Germline assignment: CDR1 KGHSH and CDR2 LQKENI. Here the CDR3 reads CASSPSLAGPETQYF. The DNA of the CDR3 is TGTGCCAGCTCACCATCACTAGCGGGGCCAGAGACCCAGTACTTC. Supplemented by reference TRBV18 and TRBJ2-5, the full variable domain reads NAGVMQNPRHLVRRRGQEARLRCSPMKGHSHVYWYRQLPEEGLKFMVYLQKENIIDESGMPKERFSAEFPKEGPSILRIQQVVRGDSAAYFCASSPSLAGPETQYFGPGTRLLVL.

A word on this clonotype: A much bigger clone sits one base away, suggesting this may be a read error. CDR3 loop: CASTEEAETQYF. CDR3 sequence (DNA): TGTGCCAGCACCGAAGAAGCCGAGACCCAGTACTTC. The chain couples TRBV2 to TRBJ2-5; D gene ambiguous. CDR1 is SNHLY, CDR2 FYNNEI, per germline. The CDR3 is 12 amino acids. Trimming removed 7 bases from V and 5 bases from J, with 11 bases in between.

The chain links TRBV29-1 to TRBJ2-7; the D gene could be TRBD1 or TRBD2 (5 bases each). Germline V CDR1 and CDR2: SQVTM, ANQGSEA. V was shortened by 1 base and J by 3 bases, with 16 bases between the two germline ends. CDR3 length: 15 amino acids. The CDR3: CSVEAGIGANYEQYF. CDR3 coding DNA: TGCAGCGTTGAAGCGGGTATCGGGGCTAACTACGAGCAGTACTTC.

This chain connects TRBV19 to TRBJ2-7; 9 positions agree with TRBD2. The CDR3 is made up of 16 amino acids. The trim removed 4 bases at V and 2 bases at J, leaving 9 bases unmatched. In germline, CDR1 is LNHDA, CDR2 SQIVND (reference sequence). As DNA, the CDR3 is TGTGCCAGTAGTACCACCACTGGCGGGAGGGCCTACGAGCAGTACTTC. Encoded protein: CASSTTTGGRAYEQYF.

The J gene is TRBJ1-5, the V gene TRBV10-3; D unresolved. The CDR3 is 12 residues long. Germline V gene data show CDR1 as ENHRY and CDR2 as SYGVKD. The V end lost 2 bases, the J end lost 7 bases, and 6 bases lay between the germline ends. The CDR3: CAISEEGQPQHF. CDR3 DNA sequence: TGTGCCATCAGTGAGGAGGGCCAGCCCCAGCATTTT.

The V gene is TRBV5-1, the J gene TRBJ2-4; 10 bases match TRBD2. This CDR3 comprises 17 residues. CDR1 is SGHRS, CDR2 YFSETQ, per germline. V lost 4 bases and J lost 6; bases outside the gene matches: 13. The DNA for the CDR3 is TGCGCCAGCAGCCTGGGGATCTCTAGCGGGGGTAGAAACATTCAGTACTTC. Amino acid sequence: CASSLGISSGGRNIQYF.

This clonotype was counted ten times or more. This chain connects TRBV18 to TRBJ2-5; TRBD1 aligns across 7 bases. CDR3 length: 13 amino acids. Per the germline V gene, CDR1 is KGHSH and CDR2 is LQKENI. Trimming removed 2 bases from V and 3 bases from J; junction bases left unmatched: 0. CDR3 sequence reads: CASSPDREETQYF. The DNA for the CDR3 is TGTGCCAGCTCACCAGACAGGGAAGAGACCCAGTACTTC. The full variable domain, its missing parts supplied by reference TRBV18 and TRBJ2-5, is NAGVMQNPRHLVRRRGQEARLRCSPMKGHSHVYWYRQLPEEGLKFMVYLQKENIIDESGMPKERFSAEFPKEGPSILRIQQVVRGDSAAYFCASSPDREETQYFGPGTRLLVL.

In this sample, this clonotype turned up many times. The V and J genes are TRBV12-3 or TRBV12-4 and TRBJ2-1; D not certain. The CDR3 consists of 12 residues. Trimming left V 8 bases short and J 8 bases short, with 13 bases between. CDR3 coding DNA: TGTGCCAGCTCAGCTAGGAACCATGAGCAGTTCTTC. Translated: CASSARNHEQFF.

This clonotype was picked up a small number of times. The chain is built from TRBV5-4 and TRBJ1-2; D uncertain. The V and J ends lost 0 bases and 6 bases respectively, with 9 bases between them. Germline CDR1 SGHNT, CDR2 YYREEE (reference sequence). The CDR3 contains 13 residues. The DNA for the CDR3 is TGTGCCAGCAGCTTGGGGATAATGGATGGCTACACCTTC. It encodes CASSLGIMDGYTF.

This clonotype has a count of ten or more. This sequence joins TRBV7-2 and TRBJ2-5, with unresolved D. The CDR3 covers 14 residues. Germline V gene sequence: CDR1 SGHTA, CDR2 FQGNSA. The V end lost 1 base, the J end lost 1 base, and 7 bases lay between the germline ends. CDR3 DNA: TGTGCCAGCAGCTTAGGACGCGCCCAAGAGACCCAGTACTTC. It is translated as CASSLGRAQETQYF.

The V call is TRBV5-1, the J call TRBJ2-7, with 8 bases aligning to TRBD1. The ends lost 4 bases at V and 7 bases at J; junction bases unmatched: 16. CDR1 and CDR2 from the germline V gene are SGHRS and YFSETQ. The CDR3 has 16 residues. CDR3 nucleotides: TGCGCCAGCAGCCAACTGCCGGGACAGGCCGTCCTGGAGCAGTACTTC. It codes for CASSQLPGQAVLEQYF.

This clonotype occurred many times. This sequence joins TRBV7-2 and TRBJ1-5; D not resolved. The CDR3 totals 15 residues. V was cut by 2 bases and J by 3 bases, with 11 bases left in between. CDR1 and CDR2 from the germline V gene are SGHTA and FQGNSA. As DNA, the CDR3 is TGTGCCAGCAGCTTAACCCGGTCGATCAATCAGCCCCAGCATTTT. This gives the protein CASSLTRSINQPQHF.

This clonotype has at least ten counts. This chain connects TRBV7-9 to TRBJ2-7, with TRBD1 identical over 7 bases. J lost 2 bases, V lost 5 bases, and 9 bases had no gene match. This CDR3 region has 15 residues. Germline loops: CDR1 SEHNR, CDR2 FQNEAQ (reference sequence). The CDR3 sequence is CASSTQGPTPYEQYF. Here the CDR3 DNA reads TGTGCCAGCAGCACACAGGGGCCGACCCCCTACGAGCAGTACTTC.

This clonotype has ten or more counts. V is TRBV9 and J is TRBJ2-1; 9 bases map to TRBD1. Germline lookup yields CDR1 SGDLS and CDR2 YYNGEE. This CDR3 region has 17 residues. V dropped 3 bases and J dropped 6; count of bases not matched to a gene: 13. The CDR3 protein is CASSEGQGPTSRNEQFF. The CDR3 nucleotides read TGTGCCAGCAGCGAGGGACAGGGCCCCACTTCTCGCAATGAGCAGTTCTTC.

There are a few counts of this clonotype. The rearrangement links TRBV4-2 to TRBJ2-7; D is perhaps TRBD1 (5 bases). Trimming removed 4 bases at V and 4 bases at J, with 14 bases between. The V gene's germline CDR1 is LGHNA and CDR2 YNFKEQ. The CDR3 spans 14 residues. The CDR3, as DNA: TGTGCCAGCAGCCCAGTGGACACAATATACGAGCAGTACTTC. This gives the protein CASSPVDTIYEQYF.

This clonotype has ten or more counts. The rearrangement links TRBV12-3 or TRBV12-4 to TRBJ2-5; no definite D call. V lost 5 bases to trimming and J lost 5 bases, with 15 bases between them. The CDR3 has 14 amino acids. CDR3 nucleotides: TGTGCCAGCAGTCCCTACAGACGGGCGGAGACCCAGTACTTC. The encoded protein is CASSPYRRAETQYF.

The genes are TRBV4-1 and TRBJ2-7; no firm D call. Germline V gives CDR1 MGHRA, CDR2 YSYEKL. The CDR3 is made up of 14 amino acids. Between the trimmed V and J ends, which lost 3 bases and 3 bases, there was a span of 12 bases. DNA of the CDR3: TGCGCCAGCAGCCATAAGACTGATGTCTACGAGCAGTACTTC. It specifies CASSHKTDVYEQYF.

This clonotype was found a few times. The chain combines TRBV25-1 with TRBJ2-1, with D possibly called TRBD1 or TRBD2 (5 bases each). This CDR3 comprises 16 residues. The germline CDR1 and CDR2 sequences are MGHDK and SYGVNS. V lost 3 bases to trimming and J lost 7 bases, with 19 bases between them. In DNA, the CDR3 is TGTGCCAGCAGTGACCTACCGGGACCTCCGGAGAATGAGCAGTTCTTC. Its translation is CASSDLPGPPENEQFF.